This T cell receptor (beta chain) was documented in a study of shared clonotypes between healthy human individuals. The overall study: Three plates were used per donor for CD4 naive, three for CD4 memory, two for CD8 naive and one for CD8 memory.

Genomic DNA from each subset was divided evenly over several immunoSEQ plates. It was roughly 210 ng DNA, approximately 28,000 T cell genomes, that sorted-subset replicate PCRs used. Profiling relied on immunoSEQ multiplex PCR, and the TCRdb table lists in-frame clones only, not all of them. The sample shows some 2 million clones, 95% of them seen only once. The V end was cut by 5 bases, the J end by 2 bases, with 7 bases between. The CDR3 totals 12 residues. The germline V gene has CDR1 MDHEN and CDR2 SYDVKM. This clonotype originated in a young man in good health. The material sequenced was naive CD4+ T cells sorted from blood. Subset here: CD45RA+ positively selected. The chain couples TRBV28 to TRBJ2-7; D is unresolved. CDR3: CASSGSPYEQYF. The CDR3 region has the DNA TGTGCCAGCAGTGGGTCTCCCTACGAGCAGTACTTC.